The following is a TCR beta chain sequence with its context. As yet, its antigen is unknown. Measured with immunoSEQ multiplex PCR; TCRdb has only the in-frame clones, and not every one. The sample holds approximately 100,000 clones; around nine tenths are singletons and the top ten take less than 0.65%. The CDR3 runs 14 residues. Germline-derived CDR1 and CDR2 are SEHNR and FQNEAQ (reference sequence). This sample is part of a study of a mutant IDH1 vaccine in newly diagnosed glioma. About the study: There were approximately 62% males and roughly 40% females among treated patients, whose mean age was approximately 38 years. Earlier treatment was radiotherapy, temozolomide, or both, with most getting both. Study-level findings and limits: Changes to the top peripheral T cell clonotypes appeared unrelated to pseudoprogression.

Described time point: baseline, week 1 (first vaccination visit). Regarding treatment: pre-vaccination baseline after standard-of-care therapy. The chain carries TRBV7-9 and TRBJ2-5; TRBD1 matches at 8 bases. The J call may be incorrect, as the DNA end agrees better with TRBJ2-7. This clonotype was sampled from a woman aged 50 to 65 with glioma. The input for sequencing was PBMCs, taken from a glioma patient treated with radiotherapy, temozolomide or both. DNA of the CDR3: TGTGCCAGCAGCTTTTCACAGGGGGGATGCGAGCAGTACTTC. As protein: CASSFSQGGCEQYF.